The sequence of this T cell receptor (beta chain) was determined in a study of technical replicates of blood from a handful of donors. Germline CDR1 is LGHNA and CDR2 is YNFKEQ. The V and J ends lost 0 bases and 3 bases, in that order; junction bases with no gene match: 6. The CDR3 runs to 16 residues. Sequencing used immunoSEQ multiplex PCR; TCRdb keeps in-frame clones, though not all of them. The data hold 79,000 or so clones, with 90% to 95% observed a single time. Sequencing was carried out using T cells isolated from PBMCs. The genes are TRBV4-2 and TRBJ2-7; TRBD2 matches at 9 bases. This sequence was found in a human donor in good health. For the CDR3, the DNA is TGTGCCAGCAGCCAAGAGAGAGAACTAGCGGGCTACGAGCAGTACTTC. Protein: CASSQERELAGYEQYF.